These T cell receptor beta chains were read from a single sample in a study of CD8+ T cells in alopecia areata. Clones were read by immunoSEQ multiplex PCR, and TCRdb kept only the in-frame ones, dropping some. The data hold about 190,000 clones, with around 60% observed a single time. The sequencing used CD4+ T cells sorted from blood, collected at week 4, from a patient treated with tofacitinib. These receptors all come from a human donor with alopecia areata. Both conserved end residues are part of each CDR3. The D gene is left open where the match is weak. Where a row states a size, it is once, few, many or the class of an expanded clone; other rows omit it.

J,size,D,V,DNA,CDR3
TRBJ1-1,few,TRBD1,TRBV14,TGTGCCAGCAGCCAAAATACAGGGGGCACTGAAGCTTTCTTT,CASSQNTGGTEAFF
TRBJ2-3,NA,NA,TRBV4-3,TGCGCCAGCAGCCAAGATAACGGGATCTCAGATACGCAGTATTTT,CASSQDNGISDTQYF
TRBJ2-7,NA,NA,TRBV4-1,TGCGCCAGCAGCCAAGTGGTTCCCGGCGAGCAGTACTTC,CASSQVVPGEQYF
TRBJ2-7,few,NA,TRBV29-1,TGCAGCGTTGATAAGGGGACTGGAGAGTACGAGCAGTACTTC,CSVDKGTGEYEQYF
TRBJ2-7,NA,NA,TRBV30,TGTGCCTGGAGTTCCCTTGGCATGGGGGACGAGCAGTACTTC,CAWSSLGMGDEQYF
TRBJ1-2,NA,NA,TRBV6-1,TGTGCCAGCAGTCCTCCCCCGGGCTACACCTTC,CASSPPPGYTF
TRBJ2-3,few,NA,TRBV11-2,TGTGCCAGCAGCTCCCCCATTTTAGATACGCAGTATTTT,CASSSPILDTQYF
TRBJ2-3,few,TRBD2,TRBV4-3,TGCGCCAGCAGCCAACTGCCAGCGGGAGGGCCAGATACGCAGTATTTT,CASSQLPAGGPDTQYF
TRBJ1-2,NA,NA,TRBV28,TGTGCCAGCACCCCTCTAGTTACGGGATGGAGGGGCTACACCTTC,CASTPLVTGWRGYTF
TRBJ2-7,NA,TRBD1,TRBV7-2,TGTGCCAGCAGCTATCCCACCCGAGGACAGGGGGGCGGGTACGAGCAGTACTTC,CASSYPTRGQGGGYEQYF
TRBJ2-3,NA,NA,TRBV19,TGTGCCAGTAGTGGGACGAATACGGCCTCCCCAGATACGCAGTATTTT,CASSGTNTASPDTQYF
TRBJ1-3,NA,NA,TRBV9,TGTGCCAGCAGCGTAGGTCCAGACAGAGCCGGAAACACCATATATTTT,CASSVGPDRAGNTIYF
TRBJ2-2,few,NA,TRBV29-1,TGCAGCGTCCCCGTTTCAGGAGCGAACACCGGGGAGCTGTTTTTT,CSVPVSGANTGELFF
TRBJ2-7,NA,TRBD1,TRBV7-2,TGTGCCAGCAGCTTAGAGGCAGGGGGTTACGAGCAGTACTTC,CASSLEAGGYEQYF
TRBJ1-1,NA,NA,TRBV6-5,TGTGCCAGCAGTATGGACGGCTCCAGGACTGAAGCTTTCTTT,CASSMDGSRTEAFF
TRBJ1-5,once,TRBD1,TRBV30,TGTGCCTGGAGGAGGACAGGGGGGTTTGGGCCCCAGCATTTT,CAWRRTGGFGPQHF
TRBJ2-1,NA,NA,TRBV29-1,TGCAGCGTTGAGGAGGGGGCTGAGCAGTTCTTC,CSVEEGAEQFF
TRBJ2-5,NA,NA,TRBV29-1,TGCACCACCCGACCCGACCGGGAGACCCAGTACTTC,CTTRPDRETQYF
TRBJ1-2,NA,NA,TRBV30,TGTGCCTGGAGTGTGTACTGGGTGGACAGCCAGCGGTACACCTTC,CAWSVYWVDSQRYTF
TRBJ2-5,NA,NA,TRBV7-2,TGTGCCAGCAGCTTAGAAGGTTGGGAGACCCAGTACTTC,CASSLEGWETQYF
TRBJ2-7,NA,TRBD1,TRBV18,TGTGCCAGCTCAGAACAGGGGTACTCCTACGAGCAGTACTTC,CASSEQGYSYEQYF
TRBJ1-5,NA,NA,TRBV19,TGTGCCAGTAGTATGGAGTGGAATCAGCCCCAGCATTTT,CASSMEWNQPQHF
TRBJ2-6,NA,NA,TRBV29-1,TGCAGCGTTGAAGATCGCGGGCTGACTAGCTCTGGGGCCAACGTCCTGACTTTC,CSVEDRGLTSSGANVLTF
TRBJ1-2,NA,NA,TRBV11-2,TGTGCCAGCAGCTTAGCGTCTACGGCAGGGACTGGCTACACCTTC,CASSLASTAGTGYTF
TRBJ2-5,NA,TRBD2,TRBV4-2,TGTGCCAGCAGCCAAGTTCGTACGGGAGGGCGGGAGACCCAGTACTTC,CASSQVRTGGRETQYF
TRBJ2-7,NA,NA,TRBV11-2,TGTGCCAGCATGCGACCGGGACTTCGCGAGCAGTACTTC,CASMRPGLREQYF
TRBJ2-1,few,NA,TRBV29-1,TGCAGCGTTGAAGGGGGCCAGCTACTCTACAATGAGCAGTTCTTC,CSVEGGQLLYNEQFF
TRBJ2-2,once,TRBD2,TRBV7-2,TGTGCCAGCAGCCCCCGGACTAGCGTTAACACCGGGGAGCTGTTTTTT,CASSPRTSVNTGELFF
TRBJ1-1,few,NA,TRBV27,TGTGCCAGCAGGGGGGTTCGTGATTTCGCTGAAGCTTTCTTT,CASRGVRDFAEAFF
TRBJ1-2,NA,TRBD1,TRBV7-9,TGTGCCAGCAGCTCCCGGACAGGGGATAACTATGGCTACACCTTC,CASSSRTGDNYGYTF
TRBJ2-5,few,TRBD1,TRBV2,TGTGCCAGCAGGCGACAGGGGGACCAGTACTTC,CASRRQGDQYF
TRBJ2-5,NA,NA,TRBV6-6,TGTGCCAGCAGCCGCGGACTGGGGGCGACCCAGTACTTC,CASSRGLGATQYF
TRBJ1-4,NA,NA,TRBV29-1,TGCAGCGTAACAAGGGCGGCAGGGATGGAAGAAAAACTGTTTTTT,CSVTRAAGMEEKLFF
TRBJ1-1,few,NA,TRBV6-5,TGTGCCAGCAGTTACCGCGGCAGGTCGTACACTGAAGCTTTCTTT,CASSYRGRSYTEAFF
TRBJ2-7,NA,NA,TRBV7-2,TGTGCCAGCAGCTACTACGGGTACTACGAGCAGTACTTC,CASSYYGYYEQYF
TRBJ2-1,NA,NA,TRBV30,TGTGCCTGCGATTCCTGCGGGCGGGCTATGAGCTCCTACAATGAGCAGTTCTTC,CACDSCGRAMSSYNEQFF
TRBJ1-4,NA,NA,TRBV29-1,TGCAGCGTTGTCTGGGGGTGGTCTAATGAAAAACTGTTTTTT,CSVVWGWSNEKLFF
TRBJ1-1,NA,NA,TRBV28,TGTGCCAGCAGACGAACTGAAGCTTTCTTT,CASRRTEAFF
TRBJ2-3,NA,NA,TRBV20-1,TGCAGTGCTAACAGCCTAGATACGCAGTATTTT,CSANSLDTQYF
TRBJ1-1,NA,NA,TRBV30,TGTGCCTGGAATCGCGGGGGAACCATGAACACTGAAGCTTTCTTT,CAWNRGGTMNTEAFF
TRBJ2-7,NA,TRBD2,TRBV29-1,TGCAGCGTTGGACTAGCGGGAGGAATTGGCGAGCAGTACTTC,CSVGLAGGIGEQYF
TRBJ2-5,NA,TRBD1,TRBV6-5,TGTGCCAGCAGCGGGACAGGGCCCAGGGAGACCCAGTACTTC,CASSGTGPRETQYF
TRBJ1-2,few,NA,TRBV2,TGTGCCAGCAGTCTAACGAAGGCGAACTATGGCTACACCTTC,CASSLTKANYGYTF
TRBJ2-2,NA,TRBD2,TRBV29-1,TGCAGCGTCAGAGGGCTAGCGGGCGCCGGGGAGCTGTTTTTT,CSVRGLAGAGELFF
TRBJ1-1,NA,TRBD1,TRBV7-3,TGTGCCAGCAGCCTCACAGGGGACGCTTTCTTT,CASSLTGDAFF
TRBJ2-2,NA,TRBD2,TRBV2,TGTGCCAGCAGTGTGGCCCGGCTAGCGGGAGAAGGCGGGGAGCTGTTTTTT,CASSVARLAGEGGELFF
TRBJ2-1,NA,TRBD2,TRBV25-1,TGTGCCAGCAGTGTTTTAGCGGGAGTAACCTACAATGAGCAGTTCTTC,CASSVLAGVTYNEQFF
TRBJ2-5,NA,NA,TRBV6-5,TGTGCCAGCAGTTACAACACAGGGTTAGAGACCCAGTACTTC,CASSYNTGLETQYF
TRBJ1-5,few,NA,TRBV4-1,TGCGCCAGCAGCCAATCCTACATCGGGGATCGCAATCAGCCCCAGCATTTT,CASSQSYIGDRNQPQHF
TRBJ1-2,NA,NA,TRBV6-5,TGTGCCAGCACTCGAGAGGATGGCTACACCTTC,CASTREDGYTF
TRBJ2-7,NA,TRBD2,TRBV29-1,TGCAGCGTAACGACTAGCGGGAGGACGGGAGAGCAGTACTTC,CSVTTSGRTGEQYF
TRBJ2-1,once,NA,TRBV23-1,TGCGCCAGGACGGCCATTTGGTTTCTACACAATGAGCAGTTCTTC,CARTAIWFLHNEQFF
TRBJ2-3,once,NA,TRBV28,TGTGCCAGCAGCCCGGGGGGCCAGAGGAATACGCAGTATTTT,CASSPGGQRNTQYF
TRBJ1-1,NA,TRBD1,TRBV30,TGTGCCTGGAGTGCTAGGACAGGGCGACATGAAGCTTTCTTT,CAWSARTGRHEAFF
TRBJ1-5,NA,NA,TRBV9,TGTGCCGCCCGTTGGTGGCGCAGGGCCAATCAGCCCCAGCATTTT,CAARWWRRANQPQHF
TRBJ2-1,few,NA,TRBV29-1,TGCAGCGCCCCACGAACGGGGATCTCCTACAATGAGCAGTTCTTC,CSAPRTGISYNEQFF
TRBJ2-7,NA,TRBD1,TRBV28,TGTGCCAGCAGTCGACAGGGCTACGAGCAGTACTTC,CASSRQGYEQYF
TRBJ1-1,NA,NA,TRBV2,TGTGCCAGCAGTGGGGCAGGGGCGAACACTGAAGCTTTCTTT,CASSGAGANTEAFF